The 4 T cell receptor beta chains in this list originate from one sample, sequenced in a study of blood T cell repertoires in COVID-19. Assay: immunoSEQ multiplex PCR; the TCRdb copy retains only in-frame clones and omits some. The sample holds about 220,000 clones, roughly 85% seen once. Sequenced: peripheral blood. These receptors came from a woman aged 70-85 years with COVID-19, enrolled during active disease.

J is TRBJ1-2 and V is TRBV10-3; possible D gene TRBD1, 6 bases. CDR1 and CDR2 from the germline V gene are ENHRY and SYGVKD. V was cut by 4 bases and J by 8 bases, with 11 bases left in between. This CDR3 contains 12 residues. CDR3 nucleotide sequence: TGTGCCATCAGTGTTTACAGGGACGGCTACACCTTC. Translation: CAISVYRDGYTF.

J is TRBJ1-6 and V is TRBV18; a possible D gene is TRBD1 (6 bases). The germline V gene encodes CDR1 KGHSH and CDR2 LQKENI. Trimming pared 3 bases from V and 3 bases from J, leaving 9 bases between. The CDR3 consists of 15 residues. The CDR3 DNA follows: TGTGCCAGCTCACCTTGGACAGACTATAATTCACCCCTCCACTTT. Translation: CASSPWTDYNSPLHF.

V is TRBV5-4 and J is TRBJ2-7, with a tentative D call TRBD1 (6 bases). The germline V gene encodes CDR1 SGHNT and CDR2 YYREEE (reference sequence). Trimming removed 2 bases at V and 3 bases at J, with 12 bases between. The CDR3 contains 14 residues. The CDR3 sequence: CASSLVAGDYEQYF. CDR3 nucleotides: TGTGCCAGCAGCTTAGTGGCAGGGGACTACGAGCAGTACTTC. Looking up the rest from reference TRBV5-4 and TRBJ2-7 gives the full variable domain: ETGVTQSPTHLIKTRGQQVTLRCSSQSGHNTVSWYQQALGQGPQFIFQYYREEENGRGNFPPRFSGLQFPNYSSELNVNALELDDSALYLCASSLVAGDYEQYFGPGTRLTVT.

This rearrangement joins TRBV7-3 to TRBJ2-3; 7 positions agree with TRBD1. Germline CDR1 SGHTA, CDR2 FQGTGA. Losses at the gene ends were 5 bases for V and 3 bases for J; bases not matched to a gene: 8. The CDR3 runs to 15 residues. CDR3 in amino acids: CASSPGQVLTDTQYF. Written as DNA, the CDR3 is TGTGCCAGCAGCCCCGGACAGGTTCTGACAGATACGCAGTATTTT.